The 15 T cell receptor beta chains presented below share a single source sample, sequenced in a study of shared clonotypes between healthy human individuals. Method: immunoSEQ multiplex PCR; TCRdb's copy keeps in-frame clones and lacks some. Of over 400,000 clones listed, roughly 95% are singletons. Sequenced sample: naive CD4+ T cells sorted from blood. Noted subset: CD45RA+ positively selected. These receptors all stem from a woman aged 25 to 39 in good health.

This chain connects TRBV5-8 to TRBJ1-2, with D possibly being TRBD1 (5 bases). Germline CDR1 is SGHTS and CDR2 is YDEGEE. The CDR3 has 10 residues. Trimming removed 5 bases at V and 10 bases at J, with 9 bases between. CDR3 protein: CASRGGFYTF. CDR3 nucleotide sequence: TGTGCCAGCAGGGGGGGTTTCTACACCTTC.

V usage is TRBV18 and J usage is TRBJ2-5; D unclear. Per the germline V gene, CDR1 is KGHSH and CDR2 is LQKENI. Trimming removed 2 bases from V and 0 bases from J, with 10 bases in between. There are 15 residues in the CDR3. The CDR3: CASSPTPGYQETQYF. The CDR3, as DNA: TGTGCCAGCTCACCAACACCTGGCTACCAAGAGACCCAGTACTTC.

DNA of the CDR3: TGTGCCAGCAGGAGGGGCGGGGGATACAATGAGCAGTTCTTC. Translated: CASRRGGGYNEQFF. The chain recombines TRBV2 with TRBJ2-1; 7 bases agree with TRBD2. Germline V lookup: CDR1 SNHLY, CDR2 FYNNEI. V lost 6 bases to trimming and J lost 4 bases; unmatched junction nucleotides: 6. The CDR3 contains 14 residues.

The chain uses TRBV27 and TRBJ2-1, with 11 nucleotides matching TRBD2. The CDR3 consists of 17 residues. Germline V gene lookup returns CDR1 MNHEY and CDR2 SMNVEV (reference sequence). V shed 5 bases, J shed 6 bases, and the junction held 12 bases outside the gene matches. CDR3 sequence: CASSRSMTSGMGNEQFF. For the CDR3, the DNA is TGTGCCAGCAGTCGAAGTATGACTAGCGGGATGGGCAATGAGCAGTTCTTC.

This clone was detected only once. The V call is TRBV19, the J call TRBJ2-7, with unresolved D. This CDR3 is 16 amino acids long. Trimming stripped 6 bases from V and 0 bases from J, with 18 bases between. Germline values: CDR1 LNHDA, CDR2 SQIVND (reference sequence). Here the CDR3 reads CASSTPGRKASYEQYF. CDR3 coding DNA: TGTGCCAGTAGCACCCCGGGCAGGAAGGCCTCCTACGAGCAGTACTTC. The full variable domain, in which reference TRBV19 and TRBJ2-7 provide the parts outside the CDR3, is DGGITQSPKYLFRKEGQNVTLSCEQNLNHDAMYWYRQDPGQGLRLIYYSQIVNDFQKGDIAEGYSVSREKKESFPLTVTSAQKNPTAFYLCASSTPGRKASYEQYFGPGTRLTVT.

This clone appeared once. The chain's CDR3 is CASSPRGGRGETYEQYF. CDR3 nucleotides: TGTGCCAGCAGCCCCCGGGGTGGCAGGGGCGAGACCTACGAGCAGTACTTC. The rearrangement links TRBV7-6 to TRBJ2-7; a possible D gene is TRBD1 (6 bases). The CDR3 has 17 amino acids. With 5 bases removed from V and 2 bases from J, the gap between germline ends came to 22 bases. Germline lookup yields CDR1 SGHVS and CDR2 FNYEAQ.

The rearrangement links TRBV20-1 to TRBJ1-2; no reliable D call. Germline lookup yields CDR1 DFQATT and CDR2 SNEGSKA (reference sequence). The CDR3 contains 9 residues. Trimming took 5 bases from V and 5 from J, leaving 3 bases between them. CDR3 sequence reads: CSAVYGYTF. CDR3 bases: TGCAGTGCTGTTTATGGCTACACCTTC.

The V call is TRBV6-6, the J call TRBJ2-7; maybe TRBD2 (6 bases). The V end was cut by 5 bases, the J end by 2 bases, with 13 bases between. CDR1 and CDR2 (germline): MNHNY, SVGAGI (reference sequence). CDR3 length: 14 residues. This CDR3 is CASSRGVGPYEQYF. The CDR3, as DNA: TGTGCCAGCAGTCGCGGGGTGGGTCCCTACGAGCAGTACTTC.

The CDR3 region has the DNA TGTGCCAGCAGCTCGGGACAGGGAAACACCATATATTTT. Amino acid sequence: CASSSGQGNTIYF. This chain joins TRBV7-2 and TRBJ1-3, with 7 positions matching TRBD1. Per the germline V gene, CDR1 is SGHTA and CDR2 is FQGNSA. CDR3 length: 13 residues. V shed 4 bases and J 4 bases; nucleotides not matched to a gene: 1.

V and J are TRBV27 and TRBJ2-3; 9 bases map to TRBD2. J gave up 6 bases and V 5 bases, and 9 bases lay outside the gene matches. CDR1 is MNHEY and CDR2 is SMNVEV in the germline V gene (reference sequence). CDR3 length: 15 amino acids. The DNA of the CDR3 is TGTGCCAGCAGTCATAGCGGGAGACTCCGGGATACGCAGTATTTT. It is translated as CASSHSGRLRDTQYF.

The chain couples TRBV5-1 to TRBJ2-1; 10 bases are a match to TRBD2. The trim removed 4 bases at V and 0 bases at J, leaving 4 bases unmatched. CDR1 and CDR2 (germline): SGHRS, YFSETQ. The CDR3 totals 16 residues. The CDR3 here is CASSVGLASSYNEQFF. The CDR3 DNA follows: TGCGCCAGCAGCGTGGGACTAGCGAGCTCCTACAATGAGCAGTTCTTC.

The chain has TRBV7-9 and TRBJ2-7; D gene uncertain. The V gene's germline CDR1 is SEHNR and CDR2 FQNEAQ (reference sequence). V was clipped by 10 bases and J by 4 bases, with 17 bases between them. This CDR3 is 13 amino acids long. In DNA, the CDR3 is TGTGCCACCTCACCGTTTACTCAGTACGAGCAGTACTTC. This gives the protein CATSPFTQYEQYF.

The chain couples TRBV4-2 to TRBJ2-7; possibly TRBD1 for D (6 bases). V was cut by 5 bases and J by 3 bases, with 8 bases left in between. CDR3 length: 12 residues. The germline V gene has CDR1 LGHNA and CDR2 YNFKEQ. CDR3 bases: TGTGCCAGCAGCTTGGACAGCTACGAGCAGTACTTC. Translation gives CASSLDSYEQYF.

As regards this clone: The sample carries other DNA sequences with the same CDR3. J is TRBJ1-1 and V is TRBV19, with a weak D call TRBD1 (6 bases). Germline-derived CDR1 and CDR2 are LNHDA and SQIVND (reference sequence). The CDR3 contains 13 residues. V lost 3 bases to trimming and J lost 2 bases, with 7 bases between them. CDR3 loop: CASSMDRNTEAFF. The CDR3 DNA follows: TGTGCCAGTAGTATGGACAGAAACACTGAAGCTTTCTTT.

Here the CDR3 DNA reads TGTGCCTGGAGTGACCTAAAGGGGCTGGGTGAAAAACTGTTTTTT. Its protein is CAWSDLKGLGEKLFF. The chain has TRBV30 and TRBJ1-4, with D perhaps matching TRBD1 (5 bases). Germline V CDR1 and CDR2: GTSNPN, SVGIG (reference sequence). The CDR3 consists of 15 residues. V lost 1 base and J 7 bases, leaving 16 bases between the germline ends. The full variable domain, completed using reference TRBV30 and TRBJ1-4, is SQTIHQWPATLVQPVGSPLSLECTVEGTSNPNLYWYRQAAGRGLQLLFYSVGIGQISSEVPQNLSASRPQDRQFILSSKKLLLSDSGFYLCAWSDLKGLGEKLFFGSGTQLSVL.